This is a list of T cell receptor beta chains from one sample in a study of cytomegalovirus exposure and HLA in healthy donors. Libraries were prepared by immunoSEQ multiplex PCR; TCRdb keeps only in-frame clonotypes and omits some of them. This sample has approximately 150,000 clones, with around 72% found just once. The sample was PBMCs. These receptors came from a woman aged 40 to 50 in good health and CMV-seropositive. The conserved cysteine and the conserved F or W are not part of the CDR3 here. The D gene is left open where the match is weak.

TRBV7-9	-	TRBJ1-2	ASTKQGYGYT
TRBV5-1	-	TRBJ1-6	ASSLGGGNSPLH
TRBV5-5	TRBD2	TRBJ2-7	ASSTGLAGGVAYEQY
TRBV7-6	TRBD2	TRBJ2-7	ASSAGGILTYEQY
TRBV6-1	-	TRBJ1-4	ASSEVIAGGNEKLF
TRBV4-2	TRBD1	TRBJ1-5	ASSQDPRGFWPQH
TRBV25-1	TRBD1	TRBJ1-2	ASSGTGLYGYT
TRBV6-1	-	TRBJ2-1	ASSAGSYPF
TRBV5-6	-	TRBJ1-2	ASSPFRGYGYT
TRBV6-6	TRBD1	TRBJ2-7	ASRLPGTGDYEQY
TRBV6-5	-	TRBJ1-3	ASSTQGGSGNTIY
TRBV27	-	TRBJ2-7	ASSLSDTAYEQY
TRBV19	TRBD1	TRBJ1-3	ASSISGAFGQGAGNTIY
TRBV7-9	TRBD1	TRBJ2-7	ASSNTGVYEQY
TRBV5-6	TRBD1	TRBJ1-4	ASSSTGLASKLF
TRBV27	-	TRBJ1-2	ASSSNVRGRNYGYT
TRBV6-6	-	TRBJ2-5	ASSLGGLGTQY
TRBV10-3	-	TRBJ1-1	AISESNPPGSNTEAF
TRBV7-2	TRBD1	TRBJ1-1	ASSSQGAVTEAF
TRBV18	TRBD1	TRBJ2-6	ASSPIQGTGTSGANVLT
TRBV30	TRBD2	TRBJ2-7	AWNRGGAIPLEQY
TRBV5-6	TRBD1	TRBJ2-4	ASSLTGTENIQY
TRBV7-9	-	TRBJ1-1	ASSLGSVDTEAF
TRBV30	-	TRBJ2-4	AWSVLRETLAKNIQY
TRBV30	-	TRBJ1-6	AWSVGNNSPLH